This T cell receptor (beta chain) was sequenced during a study of Graves' ophthalmopathy and Graves' hyperthyroidism. The wider study: Prior to any treatment, peripheral blood was collected at the time of initial diagnosis. Findings and caveats of the study: Ophthalmopathy progression predictions by the model showed nearly 75% specificity and about 68% sensitivity. Clonotypes were expanded in thyroid at above 0.001 frequency, and most also appeared in blood. A 13-signature model separated ophthalmopathy from stable hyperthyroidism, 85% to 90% sensitivity, 65% to 82% specificity.

This clonotype was seen ten or more times. The antigen remains undetermined. The CDR3 contains 12 residues. V lost 3 bases and J 5 bases, leaving 8 bases between the germline ends. RNA transcripts served as template for amplifying TCR beta CDR3 sequences. The first round was an RT-PCR with HTBI primers, and the second round was a multiplex PCR. TCRdb itself ran the multiplex PCR reads through MiXCR, one entry per CDR3 protein. This sample has hundreds of thousands of distinct CDR3 sequences, with roughly 21% found just once. Sequencing was carried out using peripheral blood. The origin of this receptor is a woman aged 18-29 years with stable Graves' hyperthyroidism. This chain joins TRBV12-3 or TRBV12-4 and TRBJ2-7; the D is unclear. The CDR3 nucleotides are TGTGCCAGCAGTTTGGGGATGGACGAGCAGTACTTC. Encoded protein: CASSLGMDEQYF.